This entry describes one T cell receptor beta chain. Profiled with immunoSEQ multiplex PCR; TCRdb holds only in-frame clones, not every one. The table lists 300,000 to 350,000 clones, about 90% of them singletons, with 1% in the top ten. This specimen belongs to a study of blood T cell repertoires in COVID-19. The V gene lost 0 bases and the J gene lost 0 bases, with 6 bases spanning the gap. Germline CDR1 and CDR2: SGHRS and YFSETQ. The CDR3 has 14 residues. This chain links TRBV5-1 with TRBJ1-1; D call uncertain. The sequenced sample consisted of PBMCs or T cells enriched from blood (not recorded which). The TCR sequence derives from a woman in her twenties or thirties who had recovered from COVID-19. CDR3 loop: CASSLDRMNTEAFF. As DNA, the CDR3 is TGCGCCAGCAGCTTGGACAGAATGAACACTGAAGCTTTCTTT.